This T cell receptor (beta chain) derives from a study of shared clonotypes between healthy human individuals. Study outcomes and limitations: In several donors, approximately 5% of naive CD4 clonotypes appeared in common. The sampled material consisted only of blood, and tissue repertoires are likely to differ.

Running of the assay took place at deep level. The protocol was immunoSEQ multiplex PCR, while the TCRdb copy is restricted to in-frame clones and leaves out a portion. The sample consists of millions of clones, approximately 95% of them appearing once. CD45RO-negative, CCR7-positively selected cells formed the naive CD8 fraction, excluding terminally differentiated effector memory CD45RA+ cells. A remark on this clone: The antigen remains undetermined.

This CDR3 is built from 12 residues. Germline loops: CDR1 MNHNY, CDR2 SVGAGI (reference sequence). The V segment lost 6 bases and the J segment 10 bases; nucleotides outside the gene matches: 6. This clonotype was obtained from a man aged 18 to 30 in good health. This chain joins TRBV6-6 and TRBJ2-1, with 7 bases matching TRBD2. The sequencing input was naive CD8+ T cells sorted from blood. As DNA, the CDR3 is TGTGCCAGCAGCATCAGCGGGGTGGAGCAGTTCTTC. Translating gives CASSISGVEQFF.